This entry concerns a single T cell receptor (beta chain). TCRdb redid the calling of the 5' RACE reads with MiXCR, one entry per CDR3 protein. The sample contains about 560,000 distinct CDR3 sequences, 15% to 20% of which appear only once. This CDR3 has 15 amino acids. The V gene end was trimmed by 4 bases and the J gene end by 4 bases; junction bases not matched to a gene: 9. Germline lookup yields CDR1 ENHRY and CDR2 SYGVKD. These data originate in a study of T-cell memory formation after mild COVID-19. The gene calls are TRBV10-3 and TRBJ2-7; TRBD2 matches at 8 bases. This receptor was obtained from an adult woman who had mild COVID-19 (a few samples of this study predate the infection). Cell type and time point are not known. The sample taken for sequencing was PBMCs or a T cell subset sorted from them (not recorded which). CDR3 sequence: CAISGRGGAVYEQYF. In nucleotides, the CDR3 is TGTGCCATCAGTGGCCGGGGGGGCGCCGTATACGAGCAGTACTTC.